Sequencing of this T cell receptor beta chain was carried out in a study of OX40 agonist ivuxolimab in advanced cancers. Study-wide context: Three patients responded partially, comprising one with hepatocellular carcinoma and two with cutaneous melanoma. Study conclusions and caveats: Among some nonresponders, normalized T-cell clonal expansion was also low. Expanded clones were, on average, more numerous in CD8+ T cells than in CD4+.

The assay was immunoSEQ multiplex PCR, and TCRdb's table has in-frame clones only and misses some. The sample shows approximately 74,000 clones, around 90% of them seen only once. Sampling of blood occurred at baseline, cycle 4 day 1, and cycle 7 day 1. On this clone itself: Its antigen is not identified.

The specimen was CD4+ or CD8+ T cells sorted from blood, collected in a trial of the OX40 agonist ivuxolimab. This TCR derives from an adult with an advanced solid tumor such as melanoma, head and neck, liver or kidney cancer.

CDR3: CASSANRGRTEAFF. In DNA form, the CDR3 reads TGTGCCAGCAGCGCCAATCGGGGGCGGACTGAAGCTTTCTTT. The chain joins TRBV11-2 to TRBJ1-1; TRBD1 is a possible D gene (6 bases). The CDR3 has 14 amino acids. The germline CDR1 and CDR2 sequences are SGHAT and FQNNGV. V lost 5 bases and J lost 5, with 15 bases in between. The full variable domain, in which reference TRBV11-2 and TRBJ1-1 provide the parts outside the CDR3, is EAGVAQSPRYKIIEKRQSVAFWCNPISGHATLYWYQQILGQGPKLLIQFQNNGVVDDSQLPKDRFSAERLKGVDSTLKIQPAKLEDSAVYLCASSANRGRTEAFFGQGTRLTVV.